This T cell receptor beta chain is drawn from a study of shared clonotypes between healthy human individuals. Study details: A donor's plate count was three for CD4 naive and three for CD4 memory; CD8 naive had two and CD8 memory one.

Trimming took 1 base from V and 0 from J; bases not matched to a gene: 12. Per germline, CDR1 SGHTA and CDR2 FQGTGA. This CDR3 is 21 amino acids long. As concerns this clone: Antigen: not known.

Repertoires were generated with immunoSEQ multiplex PCR, while TCRdb's copy carries only in-frame clones and drops some. The top ten hold around 1.8% of the sample, which has about 2.2 million clones, about 94% seen once. Naive CD8 cells lacked CD45RO and underwent positive selection for CCR7, leaving out terminally differentiated effector memory CD45RA+ cells. Study outcomes and limitations: What rarefaction showed was incomplete sorted-subset sequencing despite large depth.

The source material was naive CD8+ T cells from PBMCs. The chain carries TRBV7-3 and TRBJ2-1; 13 bases fit TRBD2. This clonotype was obtained from a man aged 18 to 30 in good health. Some clones in this sample may be carry-over from other donors' samples. The CDR3 here is CASSLMGTSGNGINSYNEQFF. CDR3 DNA sequence: TGTGCCAGCAGCTTAATGGGGACTAGCGGGAATGGGATTAACTCCTACAATGAGCAGTTCTTC.